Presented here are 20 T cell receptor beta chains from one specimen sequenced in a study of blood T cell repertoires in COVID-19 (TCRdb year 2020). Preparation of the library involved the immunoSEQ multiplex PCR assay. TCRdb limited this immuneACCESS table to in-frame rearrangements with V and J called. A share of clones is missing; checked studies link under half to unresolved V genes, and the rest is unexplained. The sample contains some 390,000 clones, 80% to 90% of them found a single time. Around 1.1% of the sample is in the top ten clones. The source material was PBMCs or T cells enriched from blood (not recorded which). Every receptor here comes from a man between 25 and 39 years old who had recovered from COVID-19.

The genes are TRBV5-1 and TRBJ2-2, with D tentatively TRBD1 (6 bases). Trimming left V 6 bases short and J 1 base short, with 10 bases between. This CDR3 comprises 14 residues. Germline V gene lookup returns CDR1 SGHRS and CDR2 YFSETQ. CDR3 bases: TGCGCCAGCACGGAGACAGGGAACACCGGGGAGCTGTTTTTT. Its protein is CASTETGNTGELFF.

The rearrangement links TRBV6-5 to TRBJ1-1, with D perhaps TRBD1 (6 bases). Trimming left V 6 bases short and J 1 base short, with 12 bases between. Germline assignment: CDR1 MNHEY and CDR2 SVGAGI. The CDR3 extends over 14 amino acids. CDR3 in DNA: TGTGCCAGCAGCCAGCCAGGGGAGAACACTGAAGCTTTCTTT. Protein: CASSQPGENTEAFF.

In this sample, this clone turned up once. The CDR3 DNA follows: TGTGCCAGCAGTTCCTCACTTTTCAGGGAGAACACTGAAGCTTTCTTT. This encodes CASSSSLFRENTEAFF. This chain links TRBV28 with TRBJ1-1, with D tentatively TRBD1 (5 bases). The CDR3 contains 16 residues. V lost 4 bases and J lost 1, with 16 bases in between. Per germline, CDR1 MDHEN and CDR2 SYDVKM.

Written as DNA, the CDR3 is TGTGCCACCAGCAGAGATCGGGGACAGGTCTATGGCTACACCTTC. It encodes CATSRDRGQVYGYTF. The chain employs TRBV15 and TRBJ1-2, with TRBD1 matching 8 bases. Germline CDR1 LNHNV, CDR2 YYDKDF (reference sequence). The CDR3 runs to 15 residues. V was pared by 0 bases and J by 4 bases, with 4 bases of the junction left unmatched.

CDR3 amino acids: CASSLIRAGVISNEQFF. The CDR3 DNA is TGCGCCAGCAGCTTGATTAGAGCGGGAGTGATTTCCAATGAGCAGTTCTTC. V gene TRBV5-1 combines with J gene TRBJ2-1; 8 bases agree with TRBD2. J lost 6 bases, V lost 1 base, and 12 bases had no gene match. CDR3 size: 17 residues. CDR1 is SGHRS, CDR2 YFSETQ, per germline.

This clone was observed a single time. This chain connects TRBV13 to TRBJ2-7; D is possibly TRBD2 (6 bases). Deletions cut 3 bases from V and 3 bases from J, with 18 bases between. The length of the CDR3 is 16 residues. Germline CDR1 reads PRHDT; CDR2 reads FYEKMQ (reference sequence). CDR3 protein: CASSFSGDWTNYEQYF. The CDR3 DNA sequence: TGTGCCAGCAGCTTTTCGGGGGACTGGACTAACTACGAGCAGTACTTC. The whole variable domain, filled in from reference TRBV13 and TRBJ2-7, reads AAGVIQSPRHLIKEKRETATLKCYPIPRHDTVYWYQQGPGQDPQFLISFYEKMQSDKGSIPDRFSAQQFSDYHSELNMSSLELGDSALYFCASSFSGDWTNYEQYFGPGTRLTVT.

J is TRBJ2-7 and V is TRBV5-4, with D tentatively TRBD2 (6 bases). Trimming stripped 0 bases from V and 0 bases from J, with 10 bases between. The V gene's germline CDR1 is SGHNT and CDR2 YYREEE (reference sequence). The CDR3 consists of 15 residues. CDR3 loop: CASSLGRDSSYEQYF. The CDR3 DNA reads TGTGCCAGCAGCTTGGGCCGGGACTCCTCCTACGAGCAGTACTTC.

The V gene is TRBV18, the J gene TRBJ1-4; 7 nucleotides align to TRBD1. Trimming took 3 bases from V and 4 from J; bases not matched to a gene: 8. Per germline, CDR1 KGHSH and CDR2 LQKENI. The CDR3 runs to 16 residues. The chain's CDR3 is CASSPSLGQLNEKLFF. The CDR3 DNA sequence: TGTGCCAGCTCACCCTCCCTGGGACAGCTTAATGAAAAACTGTTTTTT.

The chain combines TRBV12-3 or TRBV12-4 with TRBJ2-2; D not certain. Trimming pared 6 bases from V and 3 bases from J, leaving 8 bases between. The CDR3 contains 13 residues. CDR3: CASSRDYTGELFF. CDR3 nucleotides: TGTGCCAGCAGCCGCGACTACACCGGGGAGCTGTTTTTT.

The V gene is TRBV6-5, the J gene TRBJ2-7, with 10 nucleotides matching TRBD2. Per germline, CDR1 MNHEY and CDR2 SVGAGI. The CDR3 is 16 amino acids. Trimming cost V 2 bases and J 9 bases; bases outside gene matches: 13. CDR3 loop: CASSYNGLAGDRGQYF. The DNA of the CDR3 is TGTGCCAGCAGTTACAATGGGCTAGCGGGAGACCGGGGGCAGTACTTC.

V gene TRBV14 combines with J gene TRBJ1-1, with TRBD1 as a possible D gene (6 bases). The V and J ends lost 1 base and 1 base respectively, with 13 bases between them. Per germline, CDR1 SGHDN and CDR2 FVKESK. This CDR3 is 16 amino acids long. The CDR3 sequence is CASSQGGSDRNTEAFF. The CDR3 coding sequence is TGTGCCAGCAGCCAAGGGGGATCGGACAGGAACACTGAAGCTTTCTTT. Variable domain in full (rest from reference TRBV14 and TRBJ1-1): EAGVTQFPSHSVIEKGQTVTLRCDPISGHDNLYWYRRVMGKEIKFLLHFVKESKQDESGMPNNRFLAERTGGTYSTLKVQPAELEDSGVYFCASSQGGSDRNTEAFFGQGTRLTVV.

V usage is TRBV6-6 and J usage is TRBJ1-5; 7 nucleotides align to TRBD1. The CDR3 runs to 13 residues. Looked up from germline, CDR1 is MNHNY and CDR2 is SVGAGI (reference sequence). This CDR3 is CAAAGGGNQPQHF. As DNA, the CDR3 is TGTGCAGCGGCAGGGGGAGGCAATCAGCCCCAGCATTTT.

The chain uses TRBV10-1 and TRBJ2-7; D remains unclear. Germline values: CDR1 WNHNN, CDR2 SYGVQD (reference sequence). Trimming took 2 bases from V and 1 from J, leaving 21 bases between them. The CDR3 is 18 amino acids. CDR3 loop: CASSEIVPNPGWSYEQYF. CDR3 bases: TGCGCCAGCAGTGAGATTGTACCAAATCCCGGGTGGTCCTACGAGCAGTACTTC.

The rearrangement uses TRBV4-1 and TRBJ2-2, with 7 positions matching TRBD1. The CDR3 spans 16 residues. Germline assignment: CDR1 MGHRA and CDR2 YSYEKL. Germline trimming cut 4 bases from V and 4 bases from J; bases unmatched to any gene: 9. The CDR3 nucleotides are TGCGCCAGCAGCCGCGACAGGGAAGTGGCCACCGGGGAGCTGTTTTTT. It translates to CASSRDREVATGELFF.

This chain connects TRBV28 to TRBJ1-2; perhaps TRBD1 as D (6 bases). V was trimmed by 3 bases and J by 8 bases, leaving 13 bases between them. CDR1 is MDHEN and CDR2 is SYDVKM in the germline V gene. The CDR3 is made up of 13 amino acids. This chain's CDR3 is CASSFPSDRGYTF. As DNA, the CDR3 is TGTGCCAGCAGTTTCCCTTCCGACAGGGGCTACACCTTC.

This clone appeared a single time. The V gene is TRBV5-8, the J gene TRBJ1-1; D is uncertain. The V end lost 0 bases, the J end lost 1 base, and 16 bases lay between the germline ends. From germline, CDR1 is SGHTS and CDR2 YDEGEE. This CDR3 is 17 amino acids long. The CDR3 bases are TGTGCCAGCAGCTTGGCCAATGAGATCCTAAAGAACACTGAAGCTTTCTTT. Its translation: CASSLANEILKNTEAFF.

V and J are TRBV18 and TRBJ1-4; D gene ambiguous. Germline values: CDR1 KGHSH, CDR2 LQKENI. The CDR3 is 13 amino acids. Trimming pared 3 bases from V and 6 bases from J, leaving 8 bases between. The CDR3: CASSPVLYEKLFF. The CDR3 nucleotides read TGTGCCAGCTCACCCGTATTGTATGAAAAACTGTTTTTT.

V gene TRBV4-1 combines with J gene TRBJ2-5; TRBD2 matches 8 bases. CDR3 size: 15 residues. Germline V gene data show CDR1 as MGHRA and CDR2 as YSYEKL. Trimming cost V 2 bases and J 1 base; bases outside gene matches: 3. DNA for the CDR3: TGCGCCAGCAGCCAACTAACTAGCGGCCAAGAGACCCAGTACTTC. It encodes CASSQLTSGQETQYF.

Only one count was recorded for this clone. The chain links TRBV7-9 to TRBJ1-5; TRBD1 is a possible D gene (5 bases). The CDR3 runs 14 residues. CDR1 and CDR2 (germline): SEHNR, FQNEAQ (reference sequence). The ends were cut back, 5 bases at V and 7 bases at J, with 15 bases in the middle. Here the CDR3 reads CASSTRGGSQPQHF. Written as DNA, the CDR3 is TGTGCCAGCAGCACACGGGGGGGGAGCCAGCCCCAGCATTTT.

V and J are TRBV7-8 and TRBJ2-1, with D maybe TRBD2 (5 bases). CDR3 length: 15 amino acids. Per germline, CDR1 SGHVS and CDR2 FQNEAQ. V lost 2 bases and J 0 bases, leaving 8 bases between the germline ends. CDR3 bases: TGTGCCAGCAGCTTATCAACTAGCTCCTACAATGAGCAGTTCTTC. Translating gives CASSLSTSSYNEQFF.